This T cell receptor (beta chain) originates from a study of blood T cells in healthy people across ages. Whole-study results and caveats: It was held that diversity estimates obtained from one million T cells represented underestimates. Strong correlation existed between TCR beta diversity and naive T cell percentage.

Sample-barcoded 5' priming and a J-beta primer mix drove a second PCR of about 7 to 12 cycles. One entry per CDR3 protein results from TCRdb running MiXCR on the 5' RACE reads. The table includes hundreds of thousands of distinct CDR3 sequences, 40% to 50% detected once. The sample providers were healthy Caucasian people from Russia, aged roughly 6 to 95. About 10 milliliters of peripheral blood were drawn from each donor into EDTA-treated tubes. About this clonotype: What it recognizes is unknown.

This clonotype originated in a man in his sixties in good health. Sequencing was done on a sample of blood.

CDR3 sequence (DNA): TGCAGCGTTGAAGACCCCAGGACTAGCCAGGAGACCCAGTACTTC. It yields the protein CSVEDPRTSQETQYF. The chain is built from TRBV29-1 and TRBJ2-7; 8 bases are a match to TRBD2. Near its end, the DNA agrees better with TRBJ2-5, so the J call may be wrong. In germline, CDR1 is SQVTM, CDR2 ANQGSEA. The CDR3 has 15 amino acids.